This T cell receptor beta chain originates from a study of cytomegalovirus exposure and HLA in healthy donors. Looking at the study overall: Drawn from HLA-typed donors, around 85 million unique TCRs were held in an early data release.

CDR1 and CDR2 (germline): MNHEY, SVGAGI. V dropped 6 bases and J dropped 4 bases, with 9 bases sitting between them. This CDR3 is built from 12 residues. In the PCR, 60 Vbeta and 13 Jbeta primers were used. Assay: immunoSEQ multiplex PCR; the TCRdb copy retains only in-frame clones and omits some. The sample carries more than 80,000 clones, about 75% recorded once. The donors, nominally healthy at sampling, likely had unrecorded immune exposures. The sequence came from a man between 40 and 49 years old in good health and CMV-seronegative. This chain connects TRBV6-5 to TRBJ1-2, with D tentatively TRBD1 (5 bases). Sequenced material: PBMCs. CDR3 DNA: TGTGCCAGCAGGGGGCTTGGCTATGGCTACACCTTC. Amino acid sequence: CASRGLGYGYTF.